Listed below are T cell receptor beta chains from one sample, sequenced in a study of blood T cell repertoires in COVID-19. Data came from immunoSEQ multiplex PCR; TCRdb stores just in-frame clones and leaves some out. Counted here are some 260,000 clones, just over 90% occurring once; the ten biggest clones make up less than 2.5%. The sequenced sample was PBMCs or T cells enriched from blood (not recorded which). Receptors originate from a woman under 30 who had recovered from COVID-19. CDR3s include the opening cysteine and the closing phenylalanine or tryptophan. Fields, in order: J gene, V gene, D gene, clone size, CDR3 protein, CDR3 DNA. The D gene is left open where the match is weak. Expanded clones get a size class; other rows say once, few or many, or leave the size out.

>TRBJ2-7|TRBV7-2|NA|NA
CASSFQGLGEQYF
TGTGCCAGCAGCTTTCAGGGGCTGGGGGAGCAGTACTTC
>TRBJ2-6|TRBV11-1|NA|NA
CASSQGANVLTF
TGTGCCAGCAGCCAAGGGGCCAACGTCCTGACTTTC
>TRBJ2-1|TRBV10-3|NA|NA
CATRQPRGNEQFF
TGTGCCACCCGCCAACCGCGGGGTAATGAGCAGTTCTTC
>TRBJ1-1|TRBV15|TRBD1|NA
CATSRVRTGDTEAFF
TGTGCCACCAGCAGAGTCCGGACAGGGGACACTGAAGCTTTCTTT
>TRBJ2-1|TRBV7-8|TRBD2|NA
CASILKGLAYNEQFF
TGTGCCAGCATCCTAAAAGGACTAGCCTACAATGAGCAGTTCTTC
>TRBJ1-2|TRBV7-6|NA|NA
CASSFLEVASNYGYTF
TGTGCCAGCAGCTTTCTGGAGGTCGCCTCTAACTATGGCTACACCTTC
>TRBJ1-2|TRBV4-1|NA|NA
CASSQDPVGTLFGYTF
TGCGCCAGCAGCCAAGATCCAGTCGGGACACTTTTTGGCTACACCTTC
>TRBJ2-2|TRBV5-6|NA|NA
CASSVPTGTGRELFF
TGTGCCAGCAGCGTCCCGACAGGGACTGGCCGGGAGCTGTTTTTT
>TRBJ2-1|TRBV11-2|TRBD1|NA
CASSLRDRANEQFF
TGTGCCAGCAGCTTACGGGACAGGGCCAATGAGCAGTTCTTC
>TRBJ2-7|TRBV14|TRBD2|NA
CASRKPSGMGYEQYF
TGTGCCAGCAGGAAGCCTAGCGGGATGGGCTACGAGCAGTACTTC
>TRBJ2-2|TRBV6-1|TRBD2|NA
CASSESGENGELFF
TGTGCCAGCAGTGAAAGCGGGGAGAACGGGGAGCTGTTTTTT
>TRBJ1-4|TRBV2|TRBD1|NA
CASSIRDRDEKLFF
TGTGCCAGCAGTATCCGGGACAGGGATGAAAAACTGTTTTTT
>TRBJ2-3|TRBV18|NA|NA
CASSRSGPRGGPDTQYF
TGTGCCAGCTCACGTTCAGGGCCCCGCGGGGGCCCAGATACGCAGTATTTT
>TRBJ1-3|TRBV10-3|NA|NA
CAVLRGRNGNTIYF
TGTGCCGTCCTTAGAGGGCGAAATGGAAACACCATATATTTT
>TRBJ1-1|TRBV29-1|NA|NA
CSVEIRLQNTEAFF
TGCAGCGTTGAAATTCGACTGCAGAACACTGAAGCTTTCTTT
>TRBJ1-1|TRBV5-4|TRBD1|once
CASSFDRGYTEAFF
TGTGCCAGCAGCTTCGACAGGGGGTACACTGAAGCTTTCTTT
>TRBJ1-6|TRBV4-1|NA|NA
CASSPRTVSSSYNSPLHF
TGCGCCAGCAGCCCGCGGACTGTTTCGAGCTCCTATAATTCACCCCTCCACTTT
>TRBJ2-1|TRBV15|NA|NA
CATSRVGESIYNEQFF
TGTGCCACCAGCAGAGTGGGCGAGAGTATCTACAATGAGCAGTTCTTC
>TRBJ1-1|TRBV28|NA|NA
CASRGGMNTEAFF
TGTGCCAGCAGGGGAGGGATGAACACTGAAGCTTTCTTT
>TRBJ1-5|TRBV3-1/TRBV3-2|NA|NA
CASSQDGGAGQPQHF
TGTGCCAGCAGCCAAGATGGGGGGGCAGGTCAGCCCCAGCATTTT
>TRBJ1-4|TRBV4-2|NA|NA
CASSQVDRFDEKLFF
TGTGCCAGCAGCCAAGTAGACAGGTTTGATGAAAAACTGTTTTTT
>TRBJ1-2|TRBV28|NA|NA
CASSFRRYGYTF
TGTGCCAGCAGTTTTCGGAGATATGGCTACACCTTC
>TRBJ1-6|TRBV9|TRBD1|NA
CASSVGDRWNSPLHF
TGTGCCAGCAGCGTAGGGGACAGGTGGAATTCACCCCTCCACTTT
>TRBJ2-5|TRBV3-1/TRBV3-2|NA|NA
CASSQDETGETQYF
TGTGCCAGCAGCCAAGATGAAACGGGGGAGACCCAGTACTTC
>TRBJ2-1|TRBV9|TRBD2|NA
CASSVDPSGGLDNEQFF
TGTGCCAGCAGCGTAGACCCTAGCGGGGGACTTGACAATGAGCAGTTCTTC
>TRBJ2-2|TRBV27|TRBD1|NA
CASSFDRANTGELFF
TGTGCCAGCAGTTTTGACAGGGCGAACACCGGGGAGCTGTTTTTT
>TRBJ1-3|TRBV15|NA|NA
CATSRDRGIPGNTIYF
TGTGCCACCAGCAGAGATCGGGGGATTCCCGGAAACACCATATATTTT
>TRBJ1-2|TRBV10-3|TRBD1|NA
CAIGTGYGYTF
TGTGCCATCGGGACAGGGTATGGCTACACCTTC
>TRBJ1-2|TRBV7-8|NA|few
CASSPEGDNGYTF
TGTGCCAGCAGCCCTGAGGGGGACAATGGCTACACCTTC
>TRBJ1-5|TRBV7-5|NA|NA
CAILRGGQPQHF
TGTGCCATACTCCGGGGGGGTCAGCCCCAGCATTTT
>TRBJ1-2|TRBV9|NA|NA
CASSADAVLGTRGGYTF
TGTGCCAGCAGCGCCGACGCAGTTCTGGGTACTAGAGGGGGCTACACCTTC
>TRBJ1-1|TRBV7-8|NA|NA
CASSLAGLGATEAFF
TGTGCCAGCAGCTTAGCCGGACTAGGGGCCACTGAAGCTTTCTTT
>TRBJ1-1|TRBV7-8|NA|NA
CASSRDRNTEAFF
TGTGCCAGCAGCCGAGACAGGAACACTGAAGCTTTCTTT
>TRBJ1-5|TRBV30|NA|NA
CAWSVPGGTLDRNQPQHF
TGTGCCTGGAGTGTACCAGGTGGTACACTGGATCGCAATCAGCCCCAGCATTTT
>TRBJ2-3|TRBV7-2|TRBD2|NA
CASSLWTSGPPPNTQYF
TGTGCCAGCAGCCTCTGGACTAGCGGCCCCCCGCCAAATACGCAGTATTTT
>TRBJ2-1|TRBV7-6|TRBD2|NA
CASSADTGTRRSSEQFF
TGTGCCAGCAGCGCAGACACCGGGACTAGAAGGAGTAGTGAGCAGTTCTTC
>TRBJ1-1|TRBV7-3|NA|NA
CASSWGQNTEAFF
TGTGCCAGCAGCTGGGGACAGAACACTGAAGCTTTCTTT
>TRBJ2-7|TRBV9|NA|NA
CASSVAGGFLDEQYF
TGTGCCAGCAGCGTAGCAGGGGGGTTCCTTGACGAGCAGTACTTC
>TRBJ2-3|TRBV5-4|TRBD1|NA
CASSPRDREDTQYF
TGTGCCAGCAGCCCTCGGGACAGGGAAGATACGCAGTATTTT
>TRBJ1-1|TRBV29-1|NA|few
CSVDRVGAYRAAFF
TGCAGCGTTGACAGGGTCGGCGCCTATAGGGCAGCTTTCTTT
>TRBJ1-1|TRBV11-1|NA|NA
CASSYPEADRRAFF
TGTGCCAGCAGCTATCCCGAGGCTGACAGGCGGGCTTTCTTT
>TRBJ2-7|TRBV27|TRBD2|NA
CASSLVAGALYEQYF
TGTGCCAGCAGTTTAGTAGCGGGAGCCCTTTACGAGCAGTACTTC